The clone carrying this T cell receptor (beta chain) was counted between two and nine times. CDR1 and CDR2 from the germline V gene are SGHRS and YFSETQ. The V end lost 5 bases, the J end lost 2 bases, and 22 bases lay between the germline ends. The CDR3 runs to 17 residues. This entry belongs to a study of T-cell reconstitution after alpha-beta-depleted transplantation in children. This sample's TCRbeta library carried unique molecular identifier barcodes. In TCRdb, the PCR reads were re-called with MiXCR into one record per CDR3 protein. The sample has 400,000 to 500,000 distinct CDR3 sequences; roughly 10% are singletons.

The material was PBMCs from the stem cell graft donor, obtained from the stem cell graft. The chain uses TRBV5-1 and TRBJ1-2, with D maybe TRBD1 (5 bases). The receptor was isolated from a human donor who donated a stem cell graft to a child with acute myeloid leukemia. The CDR3 DNA reads as TGCGCCAGCAGTCGAGGGGCGACAGAGGTAAAAAACTATGGCTACACCTTC. Encoded protein: CASSRGATEVKNYGYTF. Together with reference TRBV5-1 and TRBJ1-2, the CDR3 gives the full variable domain: KAGVTQTPRYLIKTRGQQVTLSCSPISGHRSVSWYQQTPGQGLQFLFEYFSETQRNKGNFPGRFSGRQFSNSRSEMNVSTLELGDSALYLCASSRGATEVKNYGYTFGSGTRLTVV.